The 27 T cell receptor beta chains below all came from one sample that was sequenced in a study of blood T cell dynamics during melanoma immunotherapy. As to time point: week 3, after first cycle of checkpoint inhibitor. Here immunoSEQ multiplex PCR was the method, and the copy in TCRdb shows in-frame clones only, minus some. Altogether just under 6,000 clones are present, roughly 77% being singletons, with the ten largest covering around 35%. Material: blood, obtained from a patient treated with checkpoint blockade. These receptors all stem from a human donor with melanoma.

The V call is TRBV6-1, the J call TRBJ2-3; 10 positions match TRBD2. Germline-derived CDR1 and CDR2 are MNHNS and SASEGT. The CDR3 runs 15 residues. Trimming took 7 bases from V and 2 from J; bases not matched to a gene: 6. The CDR3 DNA is TGTGCCAGCACCACAGCGGGGGGGTACACAGATACGCAGTATTTT. Protein product: CASTTAGGYTDTQYF.

This clone was detected a few times. The rearrangement links TRBV5-4 to TRBJ2-2; possible D gene TRBD1, 7 bases. V was clipped by 2 bases and J by 3 bases, with 11 bases between them. Germline CDR1 reads SGHNT; CDR2 reads YYREEE (reference sequence). The CDR3 runs 15 residues. CDR3 sequence reads: CASSFRGADTGELFF. CDR3 sequence (DNA): TGTGCCAGCAGCTTCAGGGGGGCCGACACCGGGGAGCTGTTTTTT.

This clone was seen only once. This chain links TRBV7-6 with TRBJ2-1, with D possibly matching TRBD1 (5 bases). CDR1 is SGHVS, CDR2 FNYEAQ, per germline. The ends were cut back, 7 bases at V and 2 bases at J, with 15 bases in the middle. This CDR3 is 15 amino acids long. For the CDR3, the DNA is TGTGCCAGCATAGATCAGGGATCCCCCTACAATGAGCAGTTCTTC. Protein: CASIDQGSPYNEQFF.

The V call is TRBV6-4, the J call TRBJ2-5; D is undetermined. The CDR3 is 13 amino acids. Germline V CDR1 and CDR2: MRHNA, SNTAGT. The V and J ends lost 0 bases and 4 bases respectively, with 6 bases between them. The CDR3 bases are TGTGCCAGCAGTGACTCAGATGGAGAGACCCAGTACTTC. This encodes CASSDSDGETQYF.

This clone was detected once. The chain joins TRBV4-1 to TRBJ1-2; D might be TRBD1 (6 bases). The germline V and J ends were trimmed by 0 bases and 7 bases, with 15 bases remaining between them. This CDR3 spans 15 amino acids. Germline assignment: CDR1 MGHRA and CDR2 YSYEKL. CDR3 in DNA: TGCGCCAGCAGCCAAGAAGGAACAGGGAGCGGTGGCTACACCTTC. This sequence encodes CASSQEGTGSGGYTF.

V usage is TRBV9 and J usage is TRBJ2-2, with D possibly being TRBD2 (6 bases). CDR1 is SGDLS and CDR2 is YYNGEE in the germline V gene. Trimming left V 4 bases short and J 4 bases short, with 17 bases between. The CDR3 is 16 amino acids. CDR3: CASSLEEGLSTGELFF. The DNA of the CDR3 is TGTGCCAGCAGCCTCGAGGAGGGTTTAAGCACCGGGGAGCTGTTTTTT.

This chain connects TRBV11-2 to TRBJ2-3; TRBD2 might be the D (5 bases). Germline V gene sequence: CDR1 SGHAT, CDR2 FQNNGV. This CDR3 contains 13 residues. Deletions cut 4 bases from V and 6 bases from J, with 11 bases between. The CDR3 protein is CASSSGERDTQYF. For the CDR3, the DNA is TGTGCCAGCAGCTCCGGGGAGCGTGATACGCAGTATTTT. Together with reference TRBV11-2 and TRBJ2-3, the CDR3 gives the full variable domain: EAGVAQSPRYKIIEKRQSVAFWCNPISGHATLYWYQQILGQGPKLLIQFQNNGVVDDSQLPKDRFSAERLKGVDSTLKIQPAKLEDSAVYLCASSSGERDTQYFGPGTRLTVL.

The CDR3, as DNA: TGTGCCAGCAGCTTAGGCGGGGGGGATACCTACGAGCAGTACTTC. It specifies CASSLGGGDTYEQYF. The chain combines TRBV7-2 with TRBJ2-7; 9 bases are a match to TRBD2. V lost 1 base, J lost 2 bases, and 3 bases stayed unmatched. Germline V gives CDR1 SGHTA, CDR2 FQGNSA. The CDR3 covers 15 residues.

The chain joins TRBV5-1 to TRBJ1-1, with D tentatively TRBD1 (6 bases). The V gene's germline CDR1 is SGHRS and CDR2 YFSETQ. V lost 4 bases and J 0 bases, leaving 13 bases between the germline ends. This CDR3 region has 15 residues. The CDR3 reads CASSQRTDMNTEAFF. The DNA of the CDR3 is TGCGCCAGCAGCCAACGGACAGACATGAACACTGAAGCTTTCTTT.

The rearrangement links TRBV6-1 to TRBJ2-7; 7 bases align to TRBD1. Per the germline V gene, CDR1 is MNHNS and CDR2 is SASEGT. V trimming: 10 bases; J trimming: 1 base; junction bases outside the gene matches: 7. The CDR3 sequence is 13 residues long. CDR3 in amino acids: CAIQGVTSYEQYF. DNA for the CDR3: TGTGCCATCCAGGGGGTGACATCCTACGAGCAGTACTTC.

This clone was counted between two and nine times. The chain recombines TRBV12-5 with TRBJ1-5; D uncertain. V dropped 0 bases and J dropped 0 bases, with 18 bases sitting between them. CDR3 length equals 19 residues. Germline V gene data show CDR1 as LGHNT and CDR2 as FRNRAP. The CDR3 here is CASGLVQTTALYSNQPQHF. CDR3 DNA sequence: TGTGCTAGTGGTTTGGTACAGACGACGGCACTCTATAGCAATCAGCCCCAGCATTTT. The full variable domain, with the rest looked up from reference TRBV12-5 and TRBJ1-5, is DARVTQTPRHKVTEMGQEVTMRCQPILGHNTVFWYRQTMMQGLELLAYFRNRAPLDDSGMPKDRFSAEMPDATLATLKIQPSEPRDSAVYFCASGLVQTTALYSNQPQHFGDGTRLSIL.

A single count supports this clone. The chain employs TRBV2 and TRBJ2-2; no clear D. Per the germline V gene, CDR1 is SNHLY and CDR2 is FYNNEI. The CDR3 covers 15 residues. V lost 5 bases, J lost 5 bases, and 15 bases lay in between. The CDR3, as DNA: TGTGCCAGCAGTATCGATCAGTTACGTACCGGGGAGCTGTTTTTT. Amino acids: CASSIDQLRTGELFF.

The rearrangement uses TRBV2 and TRBJ1-5; no firm D call. V lost 5 bases and J lost 6, with 14 bases in between. Germline-derived CDR1 and CDR2 are SNHLY and FYNNEI. There are 14 residues in the CDR3. The CDR3 is CASSPDGRGQPQHF. As DNA, the CDR3 is TGTGCCAGCAGTCCCGATGGAAGAGGTCAGCCCCAGCATTTT.

The CDR3 reads CASSRAGEGPYEQYF. CDR3 nucleotides: TGTGCCAGCTCACGGGCGGGAGAAGGGCCCTACGAGCAGTACTTC. The chain joins TRBV18 to TRBJ2-7; TRBD2 matches 7 bases. Germline assignment: CDR1 KGHSH and CDR2 LQKENI. The CDR3 has 15 amino acids. With V trimmed by 4 bases and J by 2 bases, 8 bases remained unmatched.

The chain combines TRBV11-3 with TRBJ2-2; no clear D gene. Germline V CDR1 and CDR2: SGHNT, YENEEA. The CDR3 contains 18 residues. V shed 3 bases and J shed 1 base, with 18 bases lying between them. The CDR3 here is CASSLEDPGRQNTGELFF. As DNA, the CDR3 is TGTGCCAGCAGCTTGGAAGATCCGGGCCGTCAGAACACCGGGGAGCTGTTTTTT.

The chain employs TRBV30 and TRBJ2-1, with 10 bases fitting TRBD2. Germline V gives CDR1 GTSNPN, CDR2 SVGIG (reference sequence). This CDR3 has 15 residues. J gave up 9 bases and V 1 base, and 9 bases lay outside the gene matches. CDR3 in DNA: TGTGCCTGGAGTGCAATACTAGCGGGATTAAGTGAGCAGTTCTTC. This gives the protein CAWSAILAGLSEQFF.

This clone was seen only a few times. The J gene is TRBJ1-5, the V gene TRBV12-5, with 7 bases that match TRBD1. The ends lost 4 bases at V and 4 bases at J; junction bases unmatched: 1. The CDR3 is made up of 13 amino acids. CDR1 is LGHNT, CDR2 FRNRAP, per germline. CDR3 sequence (DNA): TGTGCTAGTGGTTGGGGACAGAATCAGCCCCAGCATTTT. It specifies CASGWGQNQPQHF.

In DNA form, the CDR3 reads TGTGCCAGCAGCCCCCGTACGGGGGACACATCCTACAATGAGCAGTTCTTC. Its protein is CASSPRTGDTSYNEQFF. The J gene is TRBJ2-1, the V gene TRBV4-2; tentatively, D is TRBD1 or TRBD2 (6 bases each). The CDR3 spans 17 residues. V was shortened by 4 bases and J by 1 base, with 17 bases between the two germline ends. CDR1 is LGHNA, CDR2 YNFKEQ, per germline.

This sequence joins TRBV9 and TRBJ2-1; 9 nucleotides match TRBD2. The CDR3 is 16 residues long. CDR1 is SGDLS, CDR2 YYNGEE, per germline. J gave up 4 bases and V 4 bases, and 9 bases lay outside the gene matches. CDR3 nucleotide sequence: TGTGCCAGCAGCTCAGGTAGCGGGAGCCCGTACAATGAGCAGTTCTTC. The encoded protein is CASSSGSGSPYNEQFF.

The sample holds a few counts of this clone. The chain has TRBV30 and TRBJ1-5, with unresolved D. This CDR3 comprises 13 residues. V lost 0 bases and J 6 bases, leaving 9 bases between the germline ends. Germline V gene lookup returns CDR1 GTSNPN and CDR2 SVGIG (reference sequence). The CDR3 bases are TGTGCCTGGAGTGTGATAGGCCCTCAGCCCCAGCATTTT. Its translation is CAWSVIGPQPQHF.

The genes are TRBV9 and TRBJ2-7, with 9 bases fitting TRBD1. The CDR3 contains 16 residues. Germline loops: CDR1 SGDLS, CDR2 YYNGEE. V shed 0 bases and J 0 bases; nucleotides not matched to a gene: 4. In nucleotides, the CDR3 is TGTGCCAGCAGCGTAGGAATGGGACAGGGCTCCTACGAGCAGTACTTC. Its translation is CASSVGMGQGSYEQYF.

The V and J genes are TRBV29-1 and TRBJ1-1, with D maybe TRBD1 (6 bases). V dropped 3 bases and J dropped 4 bases, with 9 bases sitting between them. The CDR3 length is 12 residues. Germline CDR1 SQVTM, CDR2 ANQGSEA. The chain's CDR3 is CSVEGRGTEAFF. The CDR3 region has the DNA TGCAGCGTTGAGGGCAGGGGCACTGAAGCTTTCTTT.

J is TRBJ1-1 and V is TRBV6-5, with D perhaps TRBD1 (5 bases). The V end lost 5 bases, the J end lost 0 bases, and 10 bases lay between the germline ends. This CDR3 comprises 14 residues. Germline V CDR1 and CDR2: MNHEY, SVGAGI. CDR3 in amino acids: CASSLGAMNTEAFF. For the CDR3, the DNA is TGTGCCAGCAGTCTTGGGGCTATGAACACTGAAGCTTTCTTT.

This sequence joins TRBV6-1 and TRBJ2-7, with 8 bases matching TRBD1. The length of the CDR3 is 15 residues. Germline CDR1 and CDR2: MNHNS and SASEGT. The junction had 10 bases not matched to a gene; V was cut back by 4 bases and J by 5 bases. CDR3 coding DNA: TGTGCCAGCAGTGCACGGACAGGGATCGGAAACGAGCAGTACTTC. This translates into CASSARTGIGNEQYF.

This clone was seen a few times. The chain employs TRBV11-3 and TRBJ1-1, with a possible D match to TRBD1 (5 bases). Germline V CDR1 and CDR2: SGHNT, YENEEA. The CDR3 consists of 13 residues. V shed 3 bases and J shed 3 bases, with 8 bases lying between them. The CDR3 DNA reads TGTGCCAGCAGCTTGGACACCGACACTGAAGCTTTCTTT. Its translation: CASSLDTDTEAFF.

The rearrangement uses TRBV11-1 and TRBJ1-3, with D possibly TRBD1 on 6 matching bases. The CDR3 runs to 15 residues. V gave up 5 bases and J gave up 2 bases, with 13 bases separating them. The germline V gene encodes CDR1 SGHAT and CDR2 FQDESV (reference sequence). As DNA, the CDR3 is TGTGCCAGCAGCACCCACAGGGCGGCTGGAAACACCATATATTTT. This codes for CASSTHRAAGNTIYF.

The CDR3: CASSFSGRSTYEQYF. The CDR3 DNA sequence: TGCGCCAGCAGCTTTAGCGGGAGAAGCACCTACGAGCAGTACTTC. The chain recombines TRBV5-1 with TRBJ2-7, with 9 bases matching TRBD2. CDR3 size: 15 residues. V lost 2 bases and J lost 2; bases outside the gene matches: 5. The germline CDR1 and CDR2 sequences are SGHRS and YFSETQ.